This T cell receptor beta chain comes out of a study of T cell responses to AZD1222 COVID-19 vaccine. Study-wide results and caveats: Seropositive status at baseline applied to only six AZD1222 recipients.

To note about this clone: Its antigen is unknown.

The CDR3 has 17 amino acids. V was trimmed by 1 base and J by 5 bases, leaving 21 bases between them. Germline V gene sequence: CDR1 SGHKS, CDR2 YYEKEE (reference sequence). The repertoire was sequenced with immunoSEQ multiplex PCR; TCRdb's copy has only in-frame clones and lacks some. The repertoire holds about 150,000 clones, roughly 90% seen once, with around 1.3% in the top ten. The chain carries TRBV5-5 and TRBJ1-2; possible D gene TRBD1, 6 bases. This sequence was found in an adult who received the AZD1222 COVID-19 vaccine. Source: peripheral blood, taken 28 days after the second AZD1222 dose. The CDR3 reads CASSLRAGGARLYGYTF. Written as DNA, the CDR3 is TGTGCCAGCAGCTTGCGGGCCGGGGGCGCGAGGTTATATGGCTACACCTTC.